This is a list of T cell receptor beta chains from one sample in a study of shared clonotypes between healthy human individuals. Some clones are missing from TCRdb's copy, which holds only in-frame ones; the method was immunoSEQ multiplex PCR. Among about 2 million clones, about 95% were seen once, and the ten largest hold more than 0.95%. Sample: naive CD8+ T cells sorted from blood. The receptors originated from a young man in good health. Each CDR3 is given with its conserved first and last residue. D genes are given only for firm matches. Rows give clone size only sometimes, using once, few, many, or a class for an expanded clone.

>TRBD1|TRBJ1-5|.|15|TRBV4-1
CASSLTGTGNQPQHF
TGCGCCAGCAGCCTAACCGGGACAGGAAATCAGCCCCAGCATTTT
>.|TRBJ2-5|.|15|TRBV4-3
CASSQDLEGQETQYF
TGCGCCAGCAGCCAAGATCTGGAGGGCCAAGAGACCCAGTACTTC
>.|TRBJ1-5|.|15|TRBV27
CASRPFRGLGQPQHF
TGTGCCAGCAGACCTTTCCGGGGGTTGGGGCAGCCCCAGCATTTT
>.|TRBJ2-1|.|14|TRBV7-2
CASSLVASLDEQFF
TGTGCCAGCAGCTTAGTAGCTAGTCTCGATGAGCAGTTCTTC
>TRBD2|TRBJ2-1|.|17|TRBV11-2
CASSARLADSSYNEQFF
TGTGCCAGCAGCGCCAGACTAGCGGACAGCTCCTACAATGAGCAGTTCTTC
>.|TRBJ2-2|.|12|TRBV5-4
CASSLALGELFF
TGTGCCAGCAGCTTGGCCCTGGGGGAGCTGTTTTTT
>.|TRBJ2-2|.|13|TRBV27
CASSLGWHGELFF
TGTGCCAGCAGTTTGGGCTGGCACGGGGAGCTGTTTTTT
>.|TRBJ2-7|once|14|TRBV7-9
CASSRPERDGEQYF
TGTGCCAGCAGCCGACCGGAGAGGGACGGGGAGCAGTACTTC
>.|TRBJ2-7|.|15|TRBV2
CASRMVGSGTYEQYF
TGTGCCAGCAGGATGGTAGGGTCAGGGACCTACGAGCAGTACTTC
>.|TRBJ2-1|.|14|TRBV14
CASSPQASYNEQFF
TGTGCCAGCAGCCCTCAGGCTAGTTACAATGAGCAGTTCTTC
>TRBD1|TRBJ2-7|.|14|TRBV4-1
CASSLRTGLGEQYF
TGCGCCAGCAGCCTTAGGACAGGGTTGGGGGAGCAGTACTTC
>TRBD1|TRBJ1-2|once|12|TRBV6-6
CASTDRADGYTF
TGTGCCAGCACGGACAGGGCTGATGGCTACACCTTC
>TRBD1|TRBJ1-1|once|14|TRBV4-1
CASSQGQGTTEAFF
TGCGCCAGCAGCCAAGGACAGGGGACCACTGAAGCTTTCTTT
>.|TRBJ2-2|.|13|TRBV9
CASSVGNSGELFF
TGTGCCAGCAGCGTAGGTAACAGCGGGGAGCTGTTTTTT
>TRBD1|TRBJ2-7|once|15|TRBV9
CASSVWPNRGNEQYF
TGTGCCAGCAGCGTATGGCCTAACAGGGGAAACGAGCAGTACTTC
>TRBD1|TRBJ2-3|.|16|TRBV2
CASSEWDREGTDTQYF
TGTGCCAGCAGTGAATGGGACAGGGAGGGCACAGATACGCAGTATTTT
>.|TRBJ2-6|.|17|TRBV4-1
CASSQVPRSTGANVLTF
TGCGCCAGCAGCCAAGTCCCACGGAGTACGGGGGCCAACGTCCTGACTTTC
>.|TRBJ2-5|.|13|TRBV6-5
CASSRTGWETQYF
TGTGCCAGCAGTCGTACAGGGTGGGAGACCCAGTACTTC
>TRBD1|TRBJ2-7|.|17|TRBV4-1
CASSPFFGTGSLNEQYF
TGCGCCAGCAGCCCCTTCTTCGGGACAGGGAGTCTGAACGAGCAGTACTTC
>.|TRBJ2-7|.|15|TRBV4-1
CASSQKEAVSYEQYF
TGCGCCAGCAGCCAAAAAGAGGCGGTCTCCTACGAGCAGTACTTC
>.|TRBJ1-1|.|14|TRBV30
CAWSVGRTNTEAFF
TGTGCCTGGAGTGTTGGCAGGACGAACACTGAAGCTTTCTTT
>.|TRBJ1-2|.|13|TRBV9
CASSVATLGGYTF
TGTGCCAGCAGCGTAGCGACCCTAGGGGGCTACACCTTC
>.|TRBJ1-4|.|14|TRBV27
CASSPDLVNEKLFF
TGTGCCAGCAGCCCGGACTTAGTTAATGAAAAACTGTTTTTT
>.|TRBJ2-7|.|14|TRBV27
CASTSGVTSYEQYF
TGTGCCAGCACCTCCGGGGTAACATCCTACGAGCAGTACTTC
>.|TRBJ2-7|.|13|TRBV19
CASSGQAGYEQYF
TGTGCCAGTAGTGGACAGGCGGGGTACGAGCAGTACTTC
>TRBD1|TRBJ1-2|.|14|TRBV5-1
CASSQIGQGEGYTF
TGCGCCAGCAGCCAAATAGGACAGGGCGAAGGCTACACCTTC
>.|TRBJ2-5|.|15|TRBV5-4
CASSLDEQIQETQYF
TGTGCCAGCAGCTTGGACGAACAGATACAAGAGACCCAGTACTTC
>TRBD2|TRBJ2-2|.|18|TRBV4-3
CASSQAGTSGRDTGELFF
TGCGCCAGCAGCCAAGCCGGGACTAGCGGGAGGGACACCGGGGAGCTGTTTTTT
>.|TRBJ2-1|.|16|TRBV27
CASSLSMGARVHEQFF
TGTGCCAGCAGTTTATCGATGGGGGCCAGGGTGCATGAGCAGTTCTTC
>.|TRBJ2-3|once|15|TRBV10-1
CASSDGGTSTDTQYF
TGCGCCAGCAGTGATGGGGGAACTAGCACAGATACGCAGTATTTT
>.|TRBJ2-7|.|12|TRBV29-1
CSVAHVASEQYF
TGCAGCGTTGCTCATGTAGCGAGCGAGCAGTACTTC
>.|TRBJ2-2|.|16|TRBV7-9
CASSPTPGPYTGELFF
TGTGCCAGCAGCCCTACACCGGGACCGTACACCGGGGAGCTGTTTTTT
>TRBD2|TRBJ2-7|.|13|TRBV10-2
CASSWGTTYEQYF
TGCGCCAGCAGTTGGGGGACTACCTACGAGCAGTACTTC
>.|TRBJ2-7|.|13|TRBV7-2
CASSLGFSYEQYF
TGTGCCAGCAGCTTGGGATTCTCCTACGAGCAGTACTTC
>.|TRBJ2-6|.|18|TRBV11-2
CASSLDGDLYSGANVLTF
TGTGCCAGCAGCTTAGACGGGGACCTATACTCTGGGGCCAACGTCCTGACTTTC
>TRBD1|TRBJ1-2|.|16|TRBV7-9
CASSLSRTGFYYGYTF
TGTGCCAGCAGCTTATCCAGGACAGGGTTTTACTATGGCTACACCTTC
>TRBD2|TRBJ2-7|once|17|TRBV15
CATSRGTGTSGASEQYF
TGTGCCACCAGCAGAGGCACGGGGACTAGCGGGGCCTCGGAGCAGTACTTC
>.|TRBJ1-1|.|15|TRBV11-2
CASSLTLTGNTEAFF
TGTGCCAGCAGCTTAACTCTTACAGGGAACACTGAAGCTTTCTTT
>TRBD1|TRBJ2-7|.|15|TRBV7-9
CASSSLRDSNYEQYF
TGTGCCAGCAGCTCTCTCCGGGACAGCAACTACGAGCAGTACTTC
>.|TRBJ2-3|.|13|TRBV7-8
CASSQQSTDTQYF
TGTGCCAGCAGTCAACAGAGCACAGATACGCAGTATTTT
>.|TRBJ2-3|.|11|TRBV6-6
CASRVADTQYF
TGTGCCAGCAGGGTGGCAGATACGCAGTATTTT
>.|TRBJ2-7|.|14|TRBV27
CASSLRSQGDEQYF
TGTGCCAGCAGTTTACGGTCGCAGGGTGACGAGCAGTACTTC
>.|TRBJ1-2|.|16|TRBV28
CASRLPALSTNYGYTF
TGTGCCAGCAGGCTACCTGCTCTTTCCACAAACTATGGCTACACCTTC
>.|TRBJ2-7|.|12|TRBV2
CASLQDSYEQYF
TGTGCCAGCTTACAGGATTCCTACGAGCAGTACTTC
>.|TRBJ2-5|.|17|TRBV7-9
CASSLFPPGPIQETQYF
TGTGCCAGCAGCTTATTTCCGCCGGGACCGATACAAGAGACCCAGTACTTC
>.|TRBJ1-1|.|11|TRBV25-1
CASTPGTEAFF
TGTGCCAGCACCCCGGGGACTGAAGCTTTCTTT
>.|TRBJ1-2|.|11|TRBV30
CAWTQGRHWTF
TGTGCCTGGACCCAAGGCCGGCATTGGACCTTC
>TRBD1|TRBJ2-2|.|15|TRBV27
CASSRPGTGSGELFF
TGTGCCAGCAGCCGTCCCGGGACAGGGTCCGGGGAGCTGTTTTTT